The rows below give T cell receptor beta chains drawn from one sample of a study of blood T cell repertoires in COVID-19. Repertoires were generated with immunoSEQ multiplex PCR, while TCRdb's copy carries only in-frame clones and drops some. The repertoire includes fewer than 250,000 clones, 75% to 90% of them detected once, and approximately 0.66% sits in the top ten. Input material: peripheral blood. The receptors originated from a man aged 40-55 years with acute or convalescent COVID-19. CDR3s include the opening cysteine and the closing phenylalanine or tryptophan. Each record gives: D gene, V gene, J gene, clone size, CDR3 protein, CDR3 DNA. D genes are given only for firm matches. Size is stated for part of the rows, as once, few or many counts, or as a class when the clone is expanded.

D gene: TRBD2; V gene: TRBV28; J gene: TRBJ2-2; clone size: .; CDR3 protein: CASGPGAGRGTGELFF; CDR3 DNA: TGTGCCAGCGGCCCCGGAGCGGGGCGAGGAACCGGGGAGCTGTTTTTT
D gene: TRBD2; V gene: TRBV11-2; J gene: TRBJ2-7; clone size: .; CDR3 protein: CASSLGSGGSYEQYF; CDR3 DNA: TGTGCCAGCAGCTTAGGTAGCGGGGGATCCTACGAGCAGTACTTC
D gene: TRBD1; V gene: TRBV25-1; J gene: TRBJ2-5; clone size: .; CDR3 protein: CASLPGGAPWQETQYF; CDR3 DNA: TGTGCCAGCCTACCAGGGGGCGCGCCGTGGCAAGAGACCCAGTACTTC
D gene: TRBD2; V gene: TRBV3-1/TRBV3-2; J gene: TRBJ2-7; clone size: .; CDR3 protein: CASSRRTSGSRYEQYF; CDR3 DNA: TGTGCCAGCAGCCGTAGGACTAGCGGGAGTCGCTACGAGCAGTACTTC
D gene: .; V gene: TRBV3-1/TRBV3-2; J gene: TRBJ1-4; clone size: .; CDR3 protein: CASSQDAGPHNEKLFF; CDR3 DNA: TGTGCCAGCAGCCAAGACGCAGGGCCCCATAATGAAAAACTGTTTTTT
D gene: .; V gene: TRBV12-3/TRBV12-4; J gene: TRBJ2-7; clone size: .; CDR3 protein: CASSLRGQMRQYF; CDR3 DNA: TGTGCCAGCAGTTTACGAGGACAAATGAGGCAGTACTTC
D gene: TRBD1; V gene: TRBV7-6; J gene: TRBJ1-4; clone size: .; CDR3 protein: CASSLEAGGGEKLFF; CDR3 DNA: TGTGCCAGCAGCTTAGAGGCAGGGGGTGGTGAAAAACTGTTTTTT
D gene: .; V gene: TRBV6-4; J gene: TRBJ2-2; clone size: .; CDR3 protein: CASRQGTGELFF; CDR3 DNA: TGTGCCAGCAGACAGGGAACCGGGGAGCTGTTTTTT
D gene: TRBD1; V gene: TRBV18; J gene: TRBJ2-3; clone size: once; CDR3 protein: CASSPGTGGTLETDTQYF; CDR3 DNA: TGTGCCAGCTCTCCCGGGACAGGGGGGACACTTGAGACAGATACGCAGTATTTT
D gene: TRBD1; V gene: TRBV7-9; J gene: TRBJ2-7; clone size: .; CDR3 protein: CASSSWTGGQEQYF; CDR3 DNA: TGTGCCAGCAGCTCCTGGACAGGGGGCCAAGAGCAGTACTTC
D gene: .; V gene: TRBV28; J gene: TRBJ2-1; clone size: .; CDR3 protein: CASSPQWGSAYNEQFF; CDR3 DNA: TGTGCCAGCAGTCCCCAATGGGGTAGCGCCTACAATGAGCAGTTCTTC
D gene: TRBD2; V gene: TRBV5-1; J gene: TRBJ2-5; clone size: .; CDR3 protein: CASGELAEGETQYF; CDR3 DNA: TGCGCCAGCGGAGAACTAGCGGAGGGGGAGACCCAGTACTTC
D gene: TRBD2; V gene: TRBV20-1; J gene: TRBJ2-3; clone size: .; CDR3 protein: CSASPFRTSGSTDTQYF; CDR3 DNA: TGCAGTGCTAGTCCTTTTCGGACTAGCGGGAGTACAGATACGCAGTATTTT
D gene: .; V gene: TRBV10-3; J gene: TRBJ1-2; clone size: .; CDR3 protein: CAISDRYGYTF; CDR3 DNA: TGTGCCATCAGTGATCGCTATGGCTACACCTTC
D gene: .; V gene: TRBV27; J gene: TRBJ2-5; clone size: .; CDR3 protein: CASANRQKKTQYF; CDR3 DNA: TGTGCCAGCGCAAACCGACAGAAAAAGACCCAGTACTTC
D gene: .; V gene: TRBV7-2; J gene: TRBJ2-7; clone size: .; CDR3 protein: CASSSRRGTVSYEQYF; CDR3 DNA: TGTGCCAGCAGCTCCCGACGGGGGACAGTAAGCTACGAGCAGTACTTC
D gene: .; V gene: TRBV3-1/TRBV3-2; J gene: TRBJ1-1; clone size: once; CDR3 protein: CASSQPGHLKRNTEAFF; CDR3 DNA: TGTGCCAGCAGCCAACCTGGACATCTAAAAAGGAACACTGAAGCTTTCTTT
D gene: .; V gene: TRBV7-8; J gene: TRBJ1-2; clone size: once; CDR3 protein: CASSLTRQGYYGYTF; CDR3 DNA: TGTGCCAGCAGCTTAACTCGGCAGGGTTACTATGGCTACACCTTC
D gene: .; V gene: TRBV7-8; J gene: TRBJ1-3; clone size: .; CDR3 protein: CASSLQGGGGNTIYF; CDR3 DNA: TGTGCCAGCAGCCTTCAGGGAGGAGGTGGAAACACCATATATTTT
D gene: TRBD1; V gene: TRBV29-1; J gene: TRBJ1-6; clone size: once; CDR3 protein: CSVPGTGDNSPLHF; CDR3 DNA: TGCAGCGTTCCCGGGACAGGGGATAATTCACCCCTCCACTTT
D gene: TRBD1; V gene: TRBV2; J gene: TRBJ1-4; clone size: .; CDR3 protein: CASSATGGVYEKLFF; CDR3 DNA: TGTGCCAGCAGTGCGACAGGGGGAGTTTATGAAAAACTGTTTTTT
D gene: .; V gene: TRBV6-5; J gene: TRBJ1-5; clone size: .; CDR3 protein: CASRFSTGQPQHF; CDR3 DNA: TGTGCCAGCAGGTTCTCTACGGGTCAGCCCCAGCATTTT
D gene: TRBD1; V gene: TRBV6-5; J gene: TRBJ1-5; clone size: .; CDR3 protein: CASSPLASAQGAQHF; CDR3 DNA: TGTGCCAGCAGCCCCCTCGCGAGCGCGCAGGGGGCCCAGCATTTT
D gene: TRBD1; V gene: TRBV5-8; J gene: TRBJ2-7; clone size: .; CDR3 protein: CASRPGTGSYEQYF; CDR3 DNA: TGTGCCAGCCGACCCGGGACAGGTTCCTACGAGCAGTACTTC
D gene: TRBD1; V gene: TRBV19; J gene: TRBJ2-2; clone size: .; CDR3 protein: CASSIPADRGRTGELFF; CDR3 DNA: TGTGCCAGTAGTATCCCCGCTGACAGGGGGCGAACCGGGGAGCTGTTTTTT
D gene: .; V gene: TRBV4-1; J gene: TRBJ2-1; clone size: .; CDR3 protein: CASSPASDEQFF; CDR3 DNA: TGCGCCAGCAGCCCCGCCTCGGATGAGCAGTTCTTC
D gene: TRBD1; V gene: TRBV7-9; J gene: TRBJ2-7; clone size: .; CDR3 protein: CASSADLTGGVESLEQYF; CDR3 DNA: TGTGCCAGCAGTGCCGATTTGACAGGGGGCGTGGAGTCACTTGAGCAGTACTTC
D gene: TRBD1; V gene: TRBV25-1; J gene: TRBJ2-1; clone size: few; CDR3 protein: CASSDLRQGDEQFF; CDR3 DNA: TGTGCCAGCAGTGACTTAAGACAGGGCGATGAGCAGTTCTTC
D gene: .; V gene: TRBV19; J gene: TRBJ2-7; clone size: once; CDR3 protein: CASSSGHLSYEQYF; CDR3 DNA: TGTGCCAGTAGTAGTGGACACCTCTCCTACGAGCAGTACTTC
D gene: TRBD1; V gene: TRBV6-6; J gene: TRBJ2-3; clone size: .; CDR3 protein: CASSQQGGTQYF; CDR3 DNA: TGTGCCAGCAGTCAACAGGGGGGCACGCAGTATTTT
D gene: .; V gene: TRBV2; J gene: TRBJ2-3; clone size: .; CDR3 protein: CASSEVGETDTQYF; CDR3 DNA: TGTGCCAGCAGTGAAGTCGGGGAGACAGATACGCAGTATTTT
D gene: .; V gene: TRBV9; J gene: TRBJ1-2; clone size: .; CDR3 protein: CASSALITGGYTF; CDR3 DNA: TGTGCCAGCAGCGCGTTAATCACGGGTGGCTACACCTTC
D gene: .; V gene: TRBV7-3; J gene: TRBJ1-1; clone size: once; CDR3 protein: CASSLTGGPGTEAFF; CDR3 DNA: TGTGCCAGCAGCTTAACCGGGGGGCCCGGCACTGAAGCTTTCTTT
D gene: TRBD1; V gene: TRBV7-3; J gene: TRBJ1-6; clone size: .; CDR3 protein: CASSSQGRQYNSPLHF; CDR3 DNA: TGTGCCAGCAGCTCACAGGGGAGGCAATATAATTCACCCCTCCACTTT
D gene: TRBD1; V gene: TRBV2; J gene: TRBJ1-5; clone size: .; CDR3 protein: CASSVRGLSNQPQHF; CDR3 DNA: TGTGCCAGCAGTGTGAGGGGGCTTAGCAATCAGCCCCAGCATTTT
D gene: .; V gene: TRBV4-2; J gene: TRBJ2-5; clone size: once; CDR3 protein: CASSQVSLALETQYF; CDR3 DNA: TGTGCCAGCAGCCAAGTCTCACTAGCACTGGAGACCCAGTACTTC
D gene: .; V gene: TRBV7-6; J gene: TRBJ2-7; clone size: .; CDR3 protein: CASSLGGDEQYF; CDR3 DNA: TGTGCCAGCAGCTTAGGGGGGGACGAGCAGTACTTC
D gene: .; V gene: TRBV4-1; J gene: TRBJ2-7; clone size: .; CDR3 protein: CASSHTTGPEQYF; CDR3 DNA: TGCGCCAGCAGCCATACAACAGGTCCCGAGCAGTACTTC
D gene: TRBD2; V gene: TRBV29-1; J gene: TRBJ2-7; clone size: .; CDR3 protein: CSVPWTSARSYEQYF; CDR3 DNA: TGCAGCGTTCCCTGGACTAGCGCTCGCTCCTACGAGCAGTACTTC
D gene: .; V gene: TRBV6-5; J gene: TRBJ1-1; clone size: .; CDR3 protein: CASSPRSEAFF; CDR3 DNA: TGTGCCAGCAGTCCCCGGTCTGAAGCTTTCTTT
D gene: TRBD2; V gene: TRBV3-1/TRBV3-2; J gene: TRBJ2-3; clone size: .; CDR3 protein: CASSYRTSGTDTQYF; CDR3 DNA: TGTGCCAGCAGTTACAGGACTAGCGGCACAGATACGCAGTATTTT
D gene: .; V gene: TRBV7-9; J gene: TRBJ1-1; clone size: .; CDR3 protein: CASDRNTEAFF; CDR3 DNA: TGTGCCAGTGACAGGAACACTGAAGCTTTCTTT
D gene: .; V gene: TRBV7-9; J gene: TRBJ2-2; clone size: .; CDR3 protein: CASSLARTGELFF; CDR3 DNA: TGTGCCAGCAGCTTAGCGCGGACCGGGGAGCTGTTTTTT
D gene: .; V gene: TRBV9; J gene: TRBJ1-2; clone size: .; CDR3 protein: CASSLLEDGYTF; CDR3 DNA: TGTGCCAGCAGCCTCTTAGAGGATGGCTACACCTTC
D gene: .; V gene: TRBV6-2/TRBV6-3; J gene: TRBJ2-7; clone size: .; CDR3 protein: CASSYGGFGEQYF; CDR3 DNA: TGTGCCAGCAGTTACGGGGGCTTCGGCGAGCAGTACTTC
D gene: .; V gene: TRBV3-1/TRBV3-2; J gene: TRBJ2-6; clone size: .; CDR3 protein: CASSQAPLGAAGANVLTF; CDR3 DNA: TGTGCCAGCAGCCAAGCGCCTCTAGGGGCGGCTGGGGCCAACGTCCTGACTTTC
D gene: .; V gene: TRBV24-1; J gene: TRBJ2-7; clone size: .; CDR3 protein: CATSDLRGYEQYF; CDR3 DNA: TGTGCCACCAGTGATTTGCGCGGCTACGAGCAGTACTTC
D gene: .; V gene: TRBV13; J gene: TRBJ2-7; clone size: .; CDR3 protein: CASSLGRVLYEQYF; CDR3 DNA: TGTGCCAGCAGCTTAGGCCGAGTATTATACGAGCAGTACTTC
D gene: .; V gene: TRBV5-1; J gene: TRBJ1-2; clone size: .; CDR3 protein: CASSLGQGLGYGYTF; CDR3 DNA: TGCGCCAGCAGCTTGGGTCAGGGTCTCGGCTATGGCTACACCTTC
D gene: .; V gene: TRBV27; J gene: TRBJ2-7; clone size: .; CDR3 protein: CASSLAGTYEQYF; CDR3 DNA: TGTGCCAGCAGTTTAGCGGGAACCTACGAGCAGTACTTC
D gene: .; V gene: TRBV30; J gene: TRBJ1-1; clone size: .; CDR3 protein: CAWSWRGGTEAFF; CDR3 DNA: TGTGCCTGGAGTTGGAGGGGAGGGACTGAAGCTTTCTTT
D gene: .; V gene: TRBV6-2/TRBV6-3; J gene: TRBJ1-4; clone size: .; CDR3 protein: CASSSREATNEKLFF; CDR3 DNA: TGTGCCAGCAGCTCCAGGGAAGCGACTAATGAAAAACTGTTTTTT
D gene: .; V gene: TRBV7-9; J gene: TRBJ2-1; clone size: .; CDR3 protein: CASSFDGGHYNEQFF; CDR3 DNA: TGTGCCAGCAGCTTCGATGGCGGCCACTACAATGAGCAGTTCTTC
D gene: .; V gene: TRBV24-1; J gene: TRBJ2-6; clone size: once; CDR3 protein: CATSDPRSFSGANVLTF; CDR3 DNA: TGTGCCACCAGTGATCCTAGATCCTTCTCTGGGGCCAACGTCCTGACTTTC
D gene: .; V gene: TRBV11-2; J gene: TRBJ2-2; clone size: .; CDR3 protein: CASSLQTGGPGELFF; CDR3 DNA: TGTGCCAGCAGCTTACAGACAGGAGGTCCCGGGGAGCTGTTTTTT
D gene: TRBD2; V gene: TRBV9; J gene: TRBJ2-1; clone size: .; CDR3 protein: CASSTTSGRAPEQFF; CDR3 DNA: TGTGCCAGCAGCACGACTAGCGGGAGGGCCCCTGAGCAGTTCTTC
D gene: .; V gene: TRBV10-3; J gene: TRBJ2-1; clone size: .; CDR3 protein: CAISESREENEQFF; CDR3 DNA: TGTGCCATCAGTGAGTCGAGGGAGGAGAATGAGCAGTTCTTC
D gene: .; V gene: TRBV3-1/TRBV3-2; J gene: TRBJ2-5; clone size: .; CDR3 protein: CASSHRRGVRETQYF; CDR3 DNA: TGTGCCAGCAGCCACCGCAGGGGGGTGCGAGAGACCCAGTACTTC
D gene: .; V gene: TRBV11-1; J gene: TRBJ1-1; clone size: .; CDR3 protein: CASSPQGFEAFF; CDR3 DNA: TGTGCCAGCAGCCCACAGGGTTTTGAAGCTTTCTTT